Shown below are 28 T cell receptor beta chains from a single sample sequenced in a study of CD8 T cells in Susac syndrome. The RNA input was about 0.5 to 1 ug, and it was reverse transcribed with random hexamers. TCRdb re-called the immunoSEQ multiplex PCR reads through MiXCR, storing one row per CDR3 protein. The data show 250,000 to 300,000 distinct CDR3 sequences, approximately 85% seen once. The sequencing sample was made of CD8+ T cells from PBMCs. Every receptor here comes from a human donor with multiple sclerosis.

This clonotype was found once. One end of the junction is discordant with germline, which a read error may explain. V is TRBV7-6 and J is TRBJ2-1; a possible D gene is TRBD2 (5 bases). This CDR3 has 14 residues. Germline V CDR1 and CDR2: SGHVS, FNYEAQ. The CDR3 here is CASSLACINNEQFF. For the CDR3, the DNA is TGTGCCAGCAGTTTAGCGTGTATCAACAATGAGCAGTTCTTC.

This chain links TRBV27 with TRBJ1-2; D gene unclear. This CDR3 region has 13 residues. The V and J ends lost 8 bases and 4 bases respectively, with 14 bases between them. Germline V CDR1 and CDR2: MNHEY, SMNVEV (reference sequence). The CDR3 loop is CASSPAGTYGYTF. DNA for the CDR3: TGTGCCAGCTCCCCCGCGGGCACCTATGGCTACACCTTC.

This chain connects TRBV6-2 or TRBV6-3 to TRBJ2-7, with D perhaps matching TRBD1 (5 bases). The CDR3 has 15 amino acids. Germline CDR1 reads MNHEY; CDR2 reads SVGEGT. V gave up 6 bases and J gave up 0 bases, with 15 bases separating them. The CDR3 region is CASSSLLDTSYEQYF. Here the CDR3 DNA reads TGTGCCAGCAGCTCCCTTTTGGACACCTCCTACGAGCAGTACTTC.

The V and J genes are TRBV6-5 and TRBJ2-1, with D perhaps TRBD1 (6 bases). The germline gives CDR1 MNHEY, CDR2 SVGAGI. The V end was cut by 0 bases, the J end by 9 bases, with 9 bases between. The CDR3 extends over 13 amino acids. CDR3 bases: TGTGCCAGCAGTTACTCGGAAGGGGGTGAGCAGTTCTTC. It codes for CASSYSEGGEQFF.

This chain connects TRBV4-3 to TRBJ2-2; 13 nucleotides match TRBD2. The CDR3 runs 20 residues. Germline V gene data show CDR1 as LGHNA and CDR2 as YSLEER. Losses at the gene ends were 0 bases for V and 5 bases for J; bases not matched to a gene: 12. The DNA of the CDR3 is TGCGCCAGCAGCCAAGATCGGATTACTAGCGGGAGGGCCCGAACCGGGGAGCTGTTTTTT. The encoded protein is CASSQDRITSGRARTGELFF.

The chain links TRBV13 to TRBJ1-3; no definite D call. Per the germline V gene, CDR1 is PRHDT and CDR2 is FYEKMQ (reference sequence). V lost 1 base, J lost 4 bases, and 5 bases lay in between. This CDR3 has 13 amino acids. The CDR3 reads CASSLVQGNTIYF. The DNA of the CDR3 is TGTGCCAGCAGCTTAGTACAGGGAAACACCATATATTTT.

The rearrangement uses TRBV11-2 and TRBJ1-3; a weak D match, TRBD1 (5 bases). Trimming left V 5 bases short and J 4 bases short, with 18 bases between. The CDR3 consists of 16 residues. CDR1 is SGHAT, CDR2 FQNNGV, per germline. The CDR3 DNA reads as TGTGCCAGCAGCGGGGGAGTCCGGGTAACCGGAAACACCATATATTTT. Its protein product is CASSGGVRVTGNTIYF. The complete variable domain, with remaining parts taken from reference TRBV11-2 and TRBJ1-3, reads EAGVAQSPRYKIIEKRQSVAFWCNPISGHATLYWYQQILGQGPKLLIQFQNNGVVDDSQLPKDRFSAERLKGVDSTLKIQPAKLEDSAVYLCASSGGVRVTGNTIYFGEGSWLTVV.

The chain couples TRBV20-1 to TRBJ1-2; D call uncertain. V lost 6 bases and J 5 bases, leaving 16 bases between the germline ends. Germline V gives CDR1 DFQATT, CDR2 SNEGSKA (reference sequence). The CDR3 runs 13 residues. The CDR3, as DNA: TGCAGTGCGCCGGGTCAGGCTTCGTATGGCTACACCTTC. Residues: CSAPGQASYGYTF.

This rearrangement joins TRBV9 to TRBJ1-3; D is uncertain. Trimming removed 0 bases from V and 0 bases from J, with 13 bases in between. CDR1 and CDR2 from the germline V gene are SGDLS and YYNGEE. This CDR3 has 17 residues. The CDR3 bases are TGTGCCAGCAGCGTAGGGACCTCTCGGCTCTCTGGAAACACCATATATTTT. Protein product: CASSVGTSRLSGNTIYF.

CDR3 bases: TGTGCCAGCAGCGCAGGAGTCTCCTACAATGAGCAGTTCTTC. Translation: CASSAGVSYNEQFF. This rearrangement joins TRBV9 to TRBJ2-1; no reliable D call. The V gene's germline CDR1 is SGDLS and CDR2 YYNGEE. Trimming took 3 bases from V and 0 from J, leaving 7 bases between them. The CDR3 covers 14 residues.

CDR3 nucleotides: TGTGCCAGTGTCGCGGGGGTCATCACCGGGGAGCTGTTTTTT. It codes for CASVAGVITGELFF. This chain joins TRBV19 and TRBJ2-2; 7 bases fit TRBD2. From germline, CDR1 is LNHDA and CDR2 SQIVND (reference sequence). The CDR3 totals 14 residues. V trimming: 8 bases; J trimming: 4 bases; junction bases outside the gene matches: 7.

The chain recombines TRBV28 with TRBJ1-1, with D unclear. Trimming left V 5 bases short and J 1 base short, with 17 bases between. This CDR3 contains 16 residues. CDR1 is MDHEN, CDR2 SYDVKM, per germline. The DNA for the CDR3 is TGTGCCAGCAGTCCCGACCCCTTGACGGGGAACACTGAAGCTTTCTTT. Translated: CASSPDPLTGNTEAFF.

The chain recombines TRBV20-1 with TRBJ2-7; D is unresolved. The length of the CDR3 is 13 residues. The germline gives CDR1 DFQATT, CDR2 SNEGSKA (reference sequence). V dropped 2 bases and J dropped 7 bases, with 15 bases sitting between them. This CDR3 is CSARLSSWREQYF. DNA for the CDR3: TGCAGTGCTAGATTGTCCAGTTGGAGAGAGCAGTACTTC.

The chain couples TRBV19 to TRBJ2-1; no clear D gene. The CDR3 runs to 13 residues. Germline V CDR1 and CDR2: LNHDA, SQIVND (reference sequence). V lost 5 bases and J 6 bases, leaving 11 bases between the germline ends. CDR3 region: CASSHDLFNEQFF. The CDR3 nucleotides are TGTGCCAGTAGTCATGACCTCTTCAATGAGCAGTTCTTC.

The rearrangement uses TRBV3-1 and TRBJ1-1, with TRBD1 matching 9 bases. The V segment lost 1 base and the J segment 1 base; nucleotides outside the gene matches: 7. The CDR3 totals 17 residues. Looked up from germline, CDR1 is LGHDT and CDR2 is YNNKEL (reference sequence). Written as DNA, the CDR3 is TGTGCCAGCAGCCAAGGGGGACAGGGACTACAGAACACTGAAGCTTTCTTT. Protein sequence: CASSQGGQGLQNTEAFF.

The chain is built from TRBV19 and TRBJ2-1, with D perhaps matching TRBD1 (6 bases). CDR3 length: 12 amino acids. Trimming cost V 7 bases and J 6 bases, with 10 bases left between them. Germline V gene sequence: CDR1 LNHDA, CDR2 SQIVND (reference sequence). CDR3 in DNA: TGTGCCAGTAAGACAGGCTTCAATGAGCAGTTCTTC. The encoded protein is CASKTGFNEQFF.

V is TRBV12-3 or TRBV12-4 and J is TRBJ2-7, with 7 bases lining up with TRBD2. V lost 3 bases to trimming and J lost 3 bases; unmatched junction nucleotides: 5. The CDR3 covers 14 residues. CDR3 protein: CASSFGLEGYEQYF. CDR3 in DNA: TGTGCCAGCAGTTTCGGACTAGAGGGCTACGAGCAGTACTTC.

The rearrangement links TRBV15 to TRBJ2-2; D is unclear. Germline CDR1 is LNHNV and CDR2 is YYDKDF (reference sequence). The CDR3 spans 13 residues. Trimming took 5 bases from V and 2 from J, leaving 6 bases between them. The CDR3 region has the DNA TGTGCCACCAGCTACGTAAACACCGGGGAGCTGTTTTTT. Its protein is CATSYVNTGELFF.

This chain uses TRBV10-3 with TRBJ2-6, with 7 bases aligning to TRBD1. The trim removed 2 bases at V and 1 base at J, leaving 8 bases unmatched. The CDR3 has 18 residues. The germline gives CDR1 ENHRY, CDR2 SYGVKD. CDR3 sequence (DNA): TGTGCCATCAGTGAGAGGGGGCTGCGATCATCTGGGGCCAACGTCCTGACTTTC. Translated, it gives CAISERGLRSSGANVLTF.

The chain employs TRBV7-8 and TRBJ2-6; D unclear. The CDR3 consists of 18 residues. V lost 2 bases to trimming and J lost 1 base, with 15 bases between them. The germline gives CDR1 SGHVS, CDR2 FQNEAQ. CDR3 region: CASSLPRADGSGANVLTF. The DNA of the CDR3 is TGTGCCAGCAGCTTACCTCGGGCGGATGGATCTGGGGCCAACGTCCTGACTTTC. The variable domain in full, completed from reference TRBV7-8 and TRBJ2-6, reads GAGVSQSPRYKVAKRGQDVALRCDPISGHVSLFWYQQALGQGPEFLTYFQNEAQLDKSGLPSDRFFAERPEGSVSTLKIQRTQQEDSAVYLCASSLPRADGSGANVLTFGAGSRLTVL.

V gene TRBV9 combines with J gene TRBJ1-1, with D possibly being TRBD1 (6 bases). The CDR3 contains 15 residues. Germline V lookup: CDR1 SGDLS, CDR2 YYNGEE. V lost 0 bases, J lost 8 bases, and 17 bases lay in between. CDR3 sequence reads: CASSVGGGRGGEAFF. CDR3 coding DNA: TGTGCCAGCAGCGTAGGCGGGGGCCGGGGGGGAGAAGCTTTCTTT. The variable domain in full, completed from reference TRBV9 and TRBJ1-1, reads DSGVTQTPKHLITATGQRVTLRCSPRSGDLSVYWYQQSLDQGLQFLIQYYNGEERAKGNILERFSAQQFPDLHSELNLSSLELGDSALYFCASSVGGGRGGEAFFGQGTRLTVV.

V is TRBV19 and J is TRBJ2-1; D remains ambiguous. Between the trimmed V and J ends, which lost 3 bases and 5 bases, there was a span of 14 bases. This CDR3 has 15 residues. Germline loops: CDR1 LNHDA, CDR2 SQIVND (reference sequence). CDR3 sequence (DNA): TGTGCCAGTAGTATTAGTATTAGCTTGAACAATGAGCAGTTCTTC. As protein: CASSISISLNNEQFF.

This sequence joins TRBV6-5 and TRBJ2-7; tentatively, D is TRBD2 (5 bases). Germline V gene data show CDR1 as MNHEY and CDR2 as SVGAGI. Deletions cut 2 bases from V and 3 bases from J, with 14 bases between. The CDR3 is 15 amino acids. CDR3 protein: CASSYEVGVGYEQYF. Here the CDR3 DNA reads TGTGCCAGCAGTTACGAAGTGGGAGTCGGCTACGAGCAGTACTTC.

The chain employs TRBV27 and TRBJ2-3; 8 nucleotides line up with TRBD2. Trimming removed 0 bases from V and 4 bases from J; junction bases left unmatched: 9. Germline CDR1 is MNHEY and CDR2 is SMNVEV (reference sequence). There are 17 residues in the CDR3. CDR3 sequence: CASSLSIGLAFSDTQYF. DNA for the CDR3: TGTGCCAGCAGTTTATCGATAGGACTAGCCTTTTCAGATACGCAGTATTTT.

The chain employs TRBV5-6 and TRBJ2-1, with a tentative D call TRBD1 (6 bases). The CDR3 runs 14 residues. V was pared by 4 bases and J by 3 bases, with 11 bases between. CDR1 is SGHDT and CDR2 is YYEEEE in the germline V gene. CDR3 region: CASSTDSFYNEQFF. The DNA for the CDR3 is TGTGCCAGCAGCACGGACAGCTTCTACAATGAGCAGTTCTTC.

Comment on this clonotype: The junction departs from the called germline gene at one end, perhaps through a read error. The chain recombines TRBV7-9 with TRBJ2-5; D assignment may be TRBD1 or TRBD2 (5 bases each). There are 13 residues in the CDR3. Germline loops: CDR1 SEHNR, CDR2 FQNEAQ (reference sequence). CDR3 sequence reads: CASSSPGDLVGNF. In DNA form, the CDR3 reads TGTGCCAGCAGCTCACCTGGGGACCTCGTCGGTAACTTC.

The chain employs TRBV7-9 and TRBJ2-3; TRBD2 matches 14 bases. This CDR3 has 19 residues. J lost 0 bases, V lost 5 bases, and 10 bases had no gene match. Germline CDR1 and CDR2: SEHNR and FQNEAQ (reference sequence). The CDR3 coding sequence is TGTGCCAGCAGCCTGTTATGGACTAGCGGGAGGACAAGCACAGATACGCAGTATTTT. Encoded protein: CASSLLWTSGRTSTDTQYF.

The chain recombines TRBV30 with TRBJ1-1, with D hard to call. From germline, CDR1 is GTSNPN and CDR2 SVGIG (reference sequence). V lost 4 bases to trimming and J lost 2 bases, with 8 bases between them. This CDR3 has 12 residues. The CDR3 DNA reads as TGTGCCTGGACGGTGGGAAACACTGAAGCTTTCTTT. It specifies CAWTVGNTEAFF.